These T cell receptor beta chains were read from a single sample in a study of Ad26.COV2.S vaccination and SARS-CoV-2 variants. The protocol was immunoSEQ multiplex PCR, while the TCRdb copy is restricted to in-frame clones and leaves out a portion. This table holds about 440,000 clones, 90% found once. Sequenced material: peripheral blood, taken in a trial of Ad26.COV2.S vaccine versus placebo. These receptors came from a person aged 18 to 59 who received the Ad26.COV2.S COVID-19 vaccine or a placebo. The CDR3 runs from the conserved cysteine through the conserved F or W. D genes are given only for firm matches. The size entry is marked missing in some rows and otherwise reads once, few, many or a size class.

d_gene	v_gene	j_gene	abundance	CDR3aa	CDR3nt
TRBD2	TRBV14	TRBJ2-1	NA	CASSGLAGRNSYNEQFF	TGTGCCAGCAGCGGACTAGCGGGAAGAAACTCCTACAATGAGCAGTTCTTC
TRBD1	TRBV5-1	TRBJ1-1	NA	CASSPGQGPYTEAFF	TGCGCCAGCAGCCCAGGACAGGGACCCTACACTGAAGCTTTCTTT
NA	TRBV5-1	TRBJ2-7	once	CASSVGSHSGTPYEQYF	TGCGCCAGCAGCGTGGGGTCCCACTCAGGTACCCCCTACGAGCAGTACTTC
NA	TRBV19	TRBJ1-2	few	CASSIAAGQDGYTF	TGTGCCAGTAGTATAGCGGCAGGGCAGGATGGCTACACCTTC
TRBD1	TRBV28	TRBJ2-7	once	CASSLTGGDEQYF	TGTGCCAGCAGTTTAACAGGGGGCGACGAGCAGTACTTC
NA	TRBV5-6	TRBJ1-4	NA	CASSLAGRNNEKLFF	TGTGCCAGCAGCTTGGCCGGGAGAAACAATGAAAAACTGTTTTTT
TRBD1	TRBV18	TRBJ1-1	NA	CASSRQGRNTEAFF	TGTGCCAGCTCCCGACAGGGACGGAACACTGAAGCTTTCTTT
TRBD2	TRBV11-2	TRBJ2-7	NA	CASSTLGLAGSEQYF	TGTGCCAGCAGCACTTTGGGACTAGCGGGGAGCGAGCAGTACTTC
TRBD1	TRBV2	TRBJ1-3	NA	CASSRQGAISGNTIYF	TGTGCCAGCAGCAGACAGGGGGCTATCTCTGGAAACACCATATATTTT
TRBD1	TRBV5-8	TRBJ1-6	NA	CASSFGQGLSSYNSPLHF	TGTGCCAGCAGCTTCGGACAGGGGCTTAGCTCCTATAATTCACCCCTCCACTTT
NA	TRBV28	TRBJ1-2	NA	CASSFRPGGGGYTF	TGTGCCAGCAGTTTTCGGCCGGGAGGCGGTGGCTACACCTTC
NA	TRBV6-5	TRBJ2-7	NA	CASSSTVSYEQYF	TGTGCCAGCAGTTCGACAGTGTCCTACGAGCAGTACTTC
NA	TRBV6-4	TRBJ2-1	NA	CASRDSKQFF	TGTGCCAGCAGGGACTCCAAGCAGTTCTTC
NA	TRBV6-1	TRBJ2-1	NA	CASSEEQAQFF	TGTGCCAGCAGTGAAGAACAGGCGCAGTTCTTC
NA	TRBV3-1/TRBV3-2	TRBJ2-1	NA	CASRPTTDSRSYNEQFF	TGTGCCAGCAGACCAACAACGGACAGTCGCTCCTACAATGAGCAGTTCTTC
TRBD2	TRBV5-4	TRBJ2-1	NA	CASSTDRDYYYNEQFF	TGTGCCAGCAGCACCGACCGGGACTACTACTACAATGAGCAGTTCTTC
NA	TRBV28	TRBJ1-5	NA	CASSFRQPNQPQHF	TGTGCCAGCAGTTTCCGGCAGCCCAATCAGCCCCAGCATTTT
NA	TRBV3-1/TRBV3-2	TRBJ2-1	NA	CASSQDTGFTGNEQFF	TGTGCCAGCAGCCAAGATACTGGGTTTACAGGCAATGAGCAGTTCTTC
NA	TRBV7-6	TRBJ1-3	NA	CASSLVILTFSGNTIYF	TGTGCCAGCAGCTTAGTGATTTTAACCTTCTCTGGAAACACCATATATTTT
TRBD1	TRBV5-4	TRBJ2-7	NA	CASSFKPDRDYEQYF	TGTGCCAGCAGCTTCAAACCCGACAGGGACTACGAGCAGTACTTC
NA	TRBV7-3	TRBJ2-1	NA	CASSSPTRRGEQFF	TGTGCCAGCAGCTCCCCGACTAGAAGGGGTGAGCAGTTCTTC
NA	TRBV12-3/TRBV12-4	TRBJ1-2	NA	CASSFGGDYGYTF	TGTGCCAGCAGTTTCGGAGGGGACTATGGCTACACCTTC
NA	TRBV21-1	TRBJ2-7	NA	CASSKWPGHYEQYF	TGTGCCAGCAGCAAATGGCCGGGGCACTACGAGCAGTACTTC
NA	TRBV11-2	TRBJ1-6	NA	CASSPDSSYNSPLHF	TGTGCCAGCAGCCCGGACAGCTCCTATAATTCACCCCTCCACTTT
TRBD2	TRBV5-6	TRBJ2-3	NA	CASSYRGGSNTQYF	TGTGCCAGCAGCTACCGGGGCGGGAGTAATACGCAGTATTTT
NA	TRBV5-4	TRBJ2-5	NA	CASSSRDYQETQYF	TGTGCCAGCAGTTCCCGGGACTACCAAGAGACCCAGTACTTC
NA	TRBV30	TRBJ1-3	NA	CAWSVRHSSSSGNTIYF	TGTGCCTGGAGTGTACGGCACTCATCCAGCTCTGGAAACACCATATATTTT
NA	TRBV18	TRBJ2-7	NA	CASSLEGYEQYF	TGTGCCAGCTCACTAGAGGGATACGAGCAGTACTTC
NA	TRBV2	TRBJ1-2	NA	CASMVPQTSYGYTF	TGTGCCAGCATGGTGCCACAGACGTCGTATGGCTACACCTTC
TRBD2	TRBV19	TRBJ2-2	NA	CASLLAGGNTGELFF	TGTGCCAGTCTCCTAGCGGGAGGGAACACCGGGGAGCTGTTTTTT
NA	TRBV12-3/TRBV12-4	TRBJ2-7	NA	CASSAIRADDF	TGTGCCAGCAGTGCGATAAGGGCCGATGACTTC
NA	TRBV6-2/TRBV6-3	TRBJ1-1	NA	CASSYVQGNTEAFF	TGTGCCAGCAGTTACGTACAGGGAAACACTGAAGCTTTCTTT
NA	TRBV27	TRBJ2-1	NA	CAARPIALGGGYNEQFF	TGTGCCGCTCGTCCTATAGCGCTTGGAGGTGGATACAATGAGCAGTTCTTC
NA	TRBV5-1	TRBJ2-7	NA	CASSLSFGELTDEQYF	TGCGCCAGCAGCTTGAGTTTCGGGGAACTGACCGACGAGCAGTACTTC
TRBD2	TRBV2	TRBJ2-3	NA	CASSERTRVAGPRGDTQYF	TGTGCCAGCAGTGAAAGGACCCGGGTAGCGGGTCCCCGGGGAGATACGCAGTATTTT
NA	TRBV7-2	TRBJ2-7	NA	CASSLDGAYYEQYF	TGTGCCAGCAGCTTAGACGGGGCCTACTACGAGCAGTACTTC
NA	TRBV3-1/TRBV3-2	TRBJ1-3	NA	CASSQDPGRSGNTIYF	TGTGCCAGCAGCCAAGATCCGGGGCGGTCTGGAAACACCATATATTTT
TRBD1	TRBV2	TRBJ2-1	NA	CASRAGQVPYYNEQFF	TGTGCCAGCAGAGCAGGACAGGTGCCCTACTACAATGAGCAGTTCTTC
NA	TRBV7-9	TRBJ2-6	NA	CANTDWSRDSSFSGANVLTF	TGTGCCAACACTGATTGGTCGCGGGACTCCTCCTTCTCTGGGGCCAACGTCCTGACTTTC
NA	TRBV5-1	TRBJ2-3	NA	CASSLARDTQYF	TGCGCCAGCAGCTTGGCCAGAGATACGCAGTATTTT
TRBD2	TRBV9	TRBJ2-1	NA	CASSETSGTYNEQFF	TGTGCCAGCAGCGAGACTAGCGGTACCTACAATGAGCAGTTCTTC
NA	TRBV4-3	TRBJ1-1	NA	CTSSQDLWGGNTEAFF	TGCACCAGCAGCCAAGACCTTTGGGGAGGGAACACTGAAGCTTTCTTT
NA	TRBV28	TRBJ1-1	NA	CASSLGDTEAFF	TGTGCCAGCAGTTTGGGGGATACTGAAGCTTTCTTT
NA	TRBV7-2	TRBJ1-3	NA	CASSLSFRVTGNTIYF	TGTGCCAGCAGCTTAAGTTTTCGGGTGACTGGAAACACCATATATTTT
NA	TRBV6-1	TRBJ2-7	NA	CASRTGTVNTYEQYF	TGTGCCAGCAGGACCGGGACCGTCAACACCTACGAGCAGTACTTC
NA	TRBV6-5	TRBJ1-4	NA	CASSYRPNEKLFF	TGTGCCAGCAGCTACAGACCCAATGAAAAACTGTTTTTT
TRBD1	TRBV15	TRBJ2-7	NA	CATSAGTGSSYEQYF	TGTGCCACCAGTGCGGGGACAGGGAGCTCCTACGAGCAGTACTTC
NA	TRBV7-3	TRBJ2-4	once	CASSSRRSGFPLDKNIQYF	TGTGCCAGCAGCTCCCGGAGGTCGGGATTCCCTCTCGACAAAAACATTCAGTACTTC
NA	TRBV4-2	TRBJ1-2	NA	CASSQMGATYGYTF	TGTGCCAGCAGTCAAATGGGGGCTACCTATGGCTACACCTTC
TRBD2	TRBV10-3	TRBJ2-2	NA	CAIRGASGKGGELFF	TGTGCCATCAGGGGGGCTAGCGGGAAGGGCGGGGAGCTGTTTTTT
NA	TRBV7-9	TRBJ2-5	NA	CASSSEERRLYF	TGTGCCAGCAGTTCAGAGGAGCGGAGGCTGTACTTC
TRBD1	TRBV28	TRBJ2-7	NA	CASSPRQGFSDEQYF	TGTGCCAGCAGTCCGCGACAGGGATTTTCTGACGAGCAGTACTTC
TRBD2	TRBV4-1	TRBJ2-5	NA	CASKSRRTSGQGETQYF	TGCGCCAGCAAAAGCCGTCGGACTAGCGGGCAAGGAGAGACCCAGTACTTC
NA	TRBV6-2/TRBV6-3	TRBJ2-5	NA	CASSYGDLGRKTQYF	TGTGCCAGCAGTTACGGGGACTTGGGGAGGAAGACCCAGTACTTC
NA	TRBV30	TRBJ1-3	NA	CAWTAGAGGNTIYF	TGTGCCTGGACCGCAGGGGCTGGCGGAAACACCATATATTTT
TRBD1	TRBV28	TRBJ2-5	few	CASSLGQGFGETQYF	TGTGCCAGCAGTTTGGGACAGGGTTTTGGAGAGACCCAGTACTTC
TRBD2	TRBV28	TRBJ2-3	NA	CASSFLLAGGPGTQYF	TGTGCCAGCAGTTTTTTACTAGCGGGAGGTCCCGGTACGCAGTATTTT
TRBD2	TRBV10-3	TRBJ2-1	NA	CAISVTSLREEDEQFF	TGTGCCATCAGCGTCACGTCTTTGCGGGAGGAGGATGAGCAGTTCTTC
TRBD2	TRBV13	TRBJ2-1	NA	CASSRSGVSYNEQFF	TGTGCCAGCAGCCGTAGCGGGGTCTCCTACAATGAGCAGTTCTTC